What follows describes a single TCR beta chain. This receptor's antigen is unknown. Base qualities are not provided; no much larger clone lies one nucleotide away. A second Seattle source provided samples from volunteer blood donors who had recovered from COVID-19. Each collaborating institution followed its own protocols to collect whole blood in K2EDTA tubes. For TCRbeta analysis, collaborators shipped samples in one of three forms: frozen whole blood, isolated PBMCs, or DNA extracted from either of those sample types. The entry originates in a study of blood T cell repertoires in COVID-19 (dated by TCRdb to between 2020 and 2021). Looking at the study overall: The collaborator samples originated in the United States, Italy and Spain and spanned the acute and convalescent phases of COVID-19. The prospective study material was composed of cDNA or gDNA derived from T cells, B-cell-depleted T cells, or PBMCs. The dataset comprised deeply sampled blood TCRbeta repertoires from subjects exposed to, actively infected with, or recovered from COVID-19. The repertoires were released in a freely available public database intended as a resource for research on the immune response to SARS-CoV-2. Samples were obtained from the ongoing ImmuneRACE study (first 160 participants) and from about 1,300 subjects provided by 6 global collaborators. Sample metadata almost always included a de-identified subject ID, COVID-19 status, age in years and sex. Where available, HLA class I and class II types were obtained from metadata supplied by the sample provider rather than from assay-based typing. Here is what the overall study found, with its caveats: Clinical and demographic metadata were provided uncurated, with the amount varying by source and participant.

V and J are trimmed by 3 bases and 2 bases, and the gene matches miss 1 base of the junction. Measured from the cysteine to the phenylalanine, the CDR3 is 15 residues long. Of all the DNA, just the CDR3 is kept, 45 bases in frame from base 1. CDR1 and CDR2 were assigned from the germline V gene (reference sequence) as SGHNT and YYREEE. The immunoSEQ Assay, a bias-controlled multiplex PCR, was used to amplify TCRbeta CDR3 regions from genomic DNA. In the source study's methods: Nucleated cell counts per sample were estimated from amplification of reference gene primers within the assay. Sequence reads were collapsed and filtered to measure the absolute abundance of every unique TCRbeta CDR3 rearrangement. For each sample, productive Simpson clonality was calculated as the square root of Simpson's diversity index across productive rearrangements. TCRdb stores this immuneACCESS table with in-frame sequences only. Part of the clones is absent; in the studies checked, under half of the shortfall reflects unresolved V genes, and no reason is known for the rest. V, J and clone size were drawn from that table, and D and trimming were deduced from the DNA. The sample table holds just under 150,000 clones, of which over 80% were seen once. Approximately 40% of the sample lies in the top ten.

This clonotype originated in a man aged 45-60 years who had recovered from COVID-19. Specimen: peripheral blood. In this chain, TRBV5-4 is recombined with TRBJ2-1, with 11 central nucleotides matching TRBD2. The encoded CDR3 is CASSSTSGTYNEQFF. Here is the DNA: TGTGCCAGCAGCTCGACTAGCGGGACCTACAATGAGCAGTTCTTC.